The next 23 T cell receptor beta chains were all read from a single sample in a study of T cell responses to AZD1222 COVID-19 vaccine. Sequencing was performed with immunoSEQ multiplex PCR; in TCRdb, only in-frame clones are kept and a portion is missing. The sample carries over 100,000 clones, 80% to 90% recorded once. The sample in question was peripheral blood, obtained on day 0 of AZD1222 vaccination. These receptors were obtained from an adult in good health.

This clone showed up just a few times. The chain carries TRBV3-1 (or the pseudogene TRBV3-2) and TRBJ2-7, with D perhaps TRBD1 or TRBD2 (5 bases each). Trimming left V 1 base short and J 2 bases short, with 12 bases between. The CDR3 totals 15 residues. From germline, CDR1 is LGHDT and CDR2 YNNKEL (reference sequence). CDR3 amino acids: CASSQGSGGPYEQYF. In nucleotides, the CDR3 is TGTGCCAGCAGCCAAGGTAGTGGGGGACCCTACGAGCAGTACTTC.

This chain uses TRBV29-1 with TRBJ1-2; unclear D gene. This CDR3 contains 13 residues. V was trimmed by 1 base and J by 4 bases, leaving 10 bases between them. Germline V gene sequence: CDR1 SQVTM, CDR2 ANQGSEA. The CDR3 reads CSVEVEMGYGYTF. In DNA, the CDR3 is TGCAGCGTTGAAGTTGAGATGGGCTATGGCTACACCTTC.

The chain employs TRBV6-5 and TRBJ1-1, with 8 bases fitting TRBD1. V trimming: 5 bases; J trimming: 4 bases; junction bases outside the gene matches: 9. Germline V gene sequence: CDR1 MNHEY, CDR2 SVGAGI. The CDR3 has 15 amino acids. In nucleotides, the CDR3 is TGTGCCAGCAGTCGGACAGGGCCAGGGGGCACTGAAGCTTTCTTT. This gives the protein CASSRTGPGGTEAFF.

The chain has TRBV2 and TRBJ2-2, with 9 bases aligning to TRBD2. The CDR3 extends over 15 amino acids. After removal of 5 bases from V and 5 bases from J, the junction contained 6 bases not matched to a gene. The germline V gene encodes CDR1 SNHLY and CDR2 FYNNEI. In DNA form, the CDR3 reads TGTGCCAGCAGTTGGGAGCGGGGGGAAACCGGGGAGCTGTTTTTT. Protein product: CASSWERGETGELFF.

The chain carries TRBV12-3 or TRBV12-4 and TRBJ1-1; no clear D gene. Trimming shortened V by 1 base and J by 7 bases, and 7 bases separated the two germline ends. CDR3 size: 12 residues. CDR3 sequence reads: CASSLVRIEAFF. The CDR3, as DNA: TGTGCCAGCAGTTTAGTACGGATTGAAGCTTTCTTT.

The rearrangement links TRBV7-3 to TRBJ1-1; 7 positions agree with TRBD1. Germline V gives CDR1 SGHTA, CDR2 FQGTGA. With V trimmed by 6 bases and J by 7 bases, 11 bases remained unmatched. The CDR3 totals 14 residues. Written as DNA, the CDR3 is TGTGCCAGCAGAGGGGGCGCGGGTCCCCGTGAAGCTTTCTTT. This translates into CASRGGAGPREAFF.

The genes are TRBV7-2 and TRBJ2-2, with no clear D. Germline CDR1 and CDR2: SGHTA and FQGNSA. V gave up 2 bases and J gave up 1 base, with 5 bases separating them. This CDR3 comprises 14 residues. CDR3 bases: TGTGCCAGCAGCTTACGCATGAACACCGGGGAGCTGTTTTTT. Amino acids: CASSLRMNTGELFF.

The J gene is TRBJ1-2, the V gene TRBV20-1; no definite D call. The CDR3 covers 8 residues. Looked up from germline, CDR1 is DFQATT and CDR2 is SNEGSKA (reference sequence). V lost 5 bases, J lost 8 bases, and 3 bases lay in between. Here the CDR3 DNA reads TGCAGTGCTTGGGGCTACACCTTC. This translates into CSAWGYTF.

The chain couples TRBV28 to TRBJ1-4; D not certain. The CDR3 loop spans 15 amino acids. The V gene lost 3 bases and the J gene lost 3 bases, with 11 bases spanning the gap. Germline lookup yields CDR1 MDHEN and CDR2 SYDVKM. The CDR3 spells CASSLPGEANEKLFF. DNA for the CDR3: TGTGCCAGCAGTTTGCCCGGGGAAGCTAATGAAAAACTGTTTTTT.

V usage is TRBV28 and J usage is TRBJ1-2; the D gene is possibly TRBD1 (6 bases). Trimming stripped 7 bases from V and 4 bases from J, with 16 bases between. The CDR3 is made up of 14 amino acids. CDR1 MDHEN and CDR2 SYDVKM come from the germline V gene. CDR3 sequence (DNA): TGTGCCAGCAAGGGGGGAGGGGCCCCCTATGGCTACACCTTC. Translating it yields CASKGGGAPYGYTF.

V usage is TRBV4-3 and J usage is TRBJ1-6; unclear D gene. Trimming removed 4 bases at V and 8 bases at J, with 12 bases between. The CDR3 extends over 14 amino acids. From germline, CDR1 is LGHNA and CDR2 YSLEER. The CDR3: CASSLSFWDSPLHF. The CDR3 DNA reads TGCGCCAGCAGCCTATCCTTTTGGGATTCACCCCTCCACTTT.

The chain is built from TRBV18 and TRBJ1-1, with D tentatively TRBD1 (5 bases). Germline CDR1 reads KGHSH; CDR2 reads LQKENI. The CDR3 has 15 amino acids. Trimming took 4 bases from V and 1 from J, leaving 13 bases between them. The CDR3 protein is CASSLLGGTNTEAFF. CDR3 sequence (DNA): TGTGCCAGCTCACTGCTGGGGGGGACGAACACTGAAGCTTTCTTT.

The count of this clone is one. The chain has TRBV7-8 and TRBJ2-2; 7 nucleotides align to TRBD1. The V gene's germline CDR1 is SGHVS and CDR2 FQNEAQ. J gave up 9 bases and V 1 base, and 5 bases lay outside the gene matches. CDR3 length: 14 residues. CDR3 bases: TGTGCCAGCAGCTTAGGAGGGGGCCTCCGGGAGCTGTTTTTT. It translates to CASSLGGGLRELFF. The full variable domain, rest sourced from reference TRBV7-8 and TRBJ2-2, is GAGVSQSPRYKVAKRGQDVALRCDPISGHVSLFWYQQALGQGPEFLTYFQNEAQLDKSGLPSDRFFAERPEGSVSTLKIQRTQQEDSAVYLCASSLGGGLRELFFGEGSRLTVL.

This chain joins TRBV7-2 and TRBJ1-6; D gene uncertain. The V gene's germline CDR1 is SGHTA and CDR2 FQGNSA. This CDR3 region has 16 residues. Trimming shortened V by 1 base and J by 9 bases, and 16 bases separated the two germline ends. The CDR3 protein is CASSLGERRPGSPLHF. The DNA for the CDR3 is TGTGCCAGCAGCTTAGGGGAACGACGGCCCGGTTCACCCCTCCACTTT.

This chain connects TRBV2 to TRBJ2-5, with no clear D. Trimming left V 4 bases short and J 2 bases short, with 8 bases between. The V gene's germline CDR1 is SNHLY and CDR2 FYNNEI. The CDR3 has 13 residues. The CDR3 coding sequence is TGTGCCAGCAGTGCCCAATTTCAAGAGACCCAGTACTTC. Amino acids: CASSAQFQETQYF.

The gene calls are TRBV19 and TRBJ2-3, with TRBD2 as a possible D gene (5 bases). The germline V gene has CDR1 LNHDA and CDR2 SQIVND (reference sequence). Deletions cut 9 bases from V and 1 base from J, with 17 bases between. The CDR3 totals 15 residues. Here the CDR3 reads CASRSGIGGTDTQYF. In DNA, the CDR3 is TGTGCCAGCCGTTCCGGGATAGGTGGCACAGATACGCAGTATTTT.

The chain recombines TRBV18 with TRBJ2-7, with 9 nucleotides matching TRBD1. This CDR3 has 13 residues. CDR1 and CDR2 from the germline V gene are KGHSH and LQKENI. V lost 4 bases to trimming and J lost 6 bases; unmatched junction nucleotides: 4. The CDR3 DNA reads TGTGCCAGCTCACGGACAGGGGTTGTCGAGCAGTACTTC. Amino acid sequence: CASSRTGVVEQYF. Looking up the rest from reference TRBV18 and TRBJ2-7 gives the full variable domain: NAGVMQNPRHLVRRRGQEARLRCSPMKGHSHVYWYRQLPEEGLKFMVYLQKENIIDESGMPKERFSAEFPKEGPSILRIQQVVRGDSAAYFCASSRTGVVEQYFGPGTRLTVT.

This clone was counted a single time. The rearrangement links TRBV7-2 to TRBJ1-2; D is ambiguous. Germline assignment: CDR1 SGHTA and CDR2 FQGNSA. With 1 base removed from V and 6 bases from J, the gap between germline ends came to 12 bases. The CDR3 length is 14 residues. Here the CDR3 DNA reads TGTGCCAGCAGCTTAGTGGGAGGTGGAAATGGCTACACCTTC. Protein: CASSLVGGGNGYTF.

V gene TRBV11-2 combines with J gene TRBJ2-6; D might be TRBD2 (5 bases). Trimming cost V 1 base and J 1 base, with 5 bases left between them. Germline CDR1 is SGHAT and CDR2 is FQNNGV. The CDR3 covers 15 residues. The CDR3 loop is CASSLGRSGANVLTF. CDR3 sequence (DNA): TGTGCCAGCAGCTTAGGGAGGTCTGGGGCCAACGTCCTGACTTTC.

This chain connects TRBV10-3 to TRBJ2-1; D tentatively fits TRBD1 or TRBD2 (5 bases each). This CDR3 region has 17 residues. Looked up from germline, CDR1 is ENHRY and CDR2 is SYGVKD. The germline V and J ends were trimmed by 0 bases and 7 bases, with 19 bases remaining between them. The CDR3 is CAISESTRGALWNEQFF. CDR3 DNA: TGTGCCATCAGTGAGTCGACTCGAGGGGCCCTCTGGAATGAGCAGTTCTTC.

CDR3 residues: CASSVSGWDNGYTF. DNA of the CDR3: TGTGCCAGCAGCGTATCGGGTTGGGACAATGGCTACACCTTC. The J gene is TRBJ1-2, the V gene TRBV9; maybe TRBD1 (6 bases). Germline V lookup: CDR1 SGDLS, CDR2 YYNGEE. Trimming pared 1 base from V and 6 bases from J, leaving 13 bases between. CDR3 size: 14 residues.

This chain joins TRBV6-5 and TRBJ2-7; 10 bases align to TRBD1. The CDR3 sequence is 13 residues long. Unmatched junction bases numbered 6, after V lost 6 bases and J lost 7 bases. From germline, CDR1 is MNHEY and CDR2 SVGAGI. The CDR3 nucleotides read TGTGCCAGCAGGCGACAGGGGGCAGGGGAGCAGTACTTC. Its translation is CASRRQGAGEQYF.

The chain carries TRBV28 and TRBJ2-2; D not certain. This CDR3 contains 12 residues. CDR1 and CDR2 from the germline V gene are MDHEN and SYDVKM. The V and J ends lost 3 bases and 6 bases respectively, with 5 bases between them. The CDR3, as DNA: TGTGCCAGCAGTTTTTCACCCGGGGAGCTGTTTTTT. It is translated as CASSFSPGELFF.